A selection of T cell receptor beta chains follows, all from one sample in a study of cytomegalovirus exposure and HLA in healthy donors. Some clones are missing from TCRdb's copy, which holds only in-frame ones; the method was immunoSEQ multiplex PCR. The sample lists over 150,000 clones, around 80% occurring once. Source material: PBMCs. The receptors stem from a male donor in good health and CMV-seronegative. Each CDR3 is given with its conserved first and last residue. The D gene is left open where the match is weak. Only some rows state a clone size, as once, few, many or a class for expanded clones.

J,D,size,V,DNA,CDR3
TRBJ1-2,TRBD1,once,TRBV14,TGTGCCAGCAGCCAAGTTTGGGACAGCACTAACTATGGCTACACCTTC,CASSQVWDSTNYGYTF
TRBJ2-7,-,-,TRBV11-3,TGTGCCAGCAGTCACAACTCGCGGGAGCAGTACTTC,CASSHNSREQYF
TRBJ1-1,TRBD1,-,TRBV2,TGTGCCAGCAGGAGACAGGGGGCGCGGAACACTGAAGCTTTCTTT,CASRRQGARNTEAFF
TRBJ2-2,TRBD1,-,TRBV7-8,TGTGCCAGCAGCTGGGAGACAGGGGGCGCTAACACCGGGGAGCTGTTTTTT,CASSWETGGANTGELFF
TRBJ2-7,-,-,TRBV14,TGTGCCAGCAGCCATCAGGGTGGTTACGAGCAGTACTTC,CASSHQGGYEQYF
TRBJ2-7,TRBD2,-,TRBV6-6,TGTGCCAGCAGTGGGAGTAGCGGGGGGGAGCACGAGCAGTACTTC,CASSGSSGGEHEQYF
TRBJ1-5,-,few,TRBV10-3,TGTGCCATCAGTGAGGTACAGGGTCGTCAGCCCCAGCATTTT,CAISEVQGRQPQHF
TRBJ1-5,TRBD1,-,TRBV6-1,TGTGCCAGCAGTCGTTACAGGGGAAGCAATCAGCCCCAGCATTTT,CASSRYRGSNQPQHF
TRBJ2-7,-,-,TRBV27,TGTGCCAGCAGTTCATCTCTAGCGTGGCAGTACTTC,CASSSSLAWQYF
TRBJ2-5,TRBD1,-,TRBV6-5,TGTGCCAGCAACAGGGGTGGGTTCGGGGAGACCCAGTACTTC,CASNRGGFGETQYF
TRBJ2-1,TRBD2,-,TRBV7-3,TGTGCCAGCAGCTTAATTTCAGCGGGGGCTTACAATGAGCAGTTCTTC,CASSLISAGAYNEQFF
TRBJ2-7,TRBD1,-,TRBV7-9,TGTGCCAGCAGCTTTTCCGGGACAGGGCGACACGAGCAGTACTTC,CASSFSGTGRHEQYF
TRBJ2-7,TRBD1,once,TRBV11-3,TGTGCCAGCAGCCGGACAGGCTTGAGCTCCTACGAGCAGTACTTC,CASSRTGLSSYEQYF
TRBJ2-5,TRBD2,-,TRBV19,TGTGCCAGTAGCGGACTAGCCGAGACCCAGTACTTC,CASSGLAETQYF
TRBJ2-3,-,few,TRBV6-6,TGTGCCAGCTATCCGGGACTGGCCTCAGATACGCAGTATTTT,CASYPGLASDTQYF
TRBJ2-3,-,-,TRBV11-2,TGTGCCAGCAGCCTAGACCCTCGGGACTCGCAGTATTTT,CASSLDPRDSQYF
TRBJ2-5,TRBD1,-,TRBV19,TGTGCCAGTAGTCCCCTCGGACAGGGGGGATTTCAAGAGACCCAGTACTTC,CASSPLGQGGFQETQYF
TRBJ1-2,-,-,TRBV4-1,TGCGCCAGCAGCCAAGATCAGGCAGCTAACTATGGCTACACCTTC,CASSQDQAANYGYTF
TRBJ1-1,TRBD1,few,TRBV19,TGTGCCAGTAGTCCGGGACAGGGGAAGACTGAAGCTTTCTTT,CASSPGQGKTEAFF
TRBJ2-2,TRBD2,-,TRBV29-1,TGCAGCGTCTACACTAGCGGGAGAGGGATCGGGGAGCTGTTTTTT,CSVYTSGRGIGELFF
TRBJ2-3,TRBD1,-,TRBV5-1,TGCGCCAGCAGCTTGGCGGTAGGGGGCGGTGATACGCAGTATTTT,CASSLAVGGGDTQYF
TRBJ2-2,-,-,TRBV2,TGTGCCAGCAGGACCTCTGAGCGGGTTAACACCGGGGAGCTGTTTTTT,CASRTSERVNTGELFF
TRBJ1-1,-,few,TRBV15,TGTGCCACCAGCAGAGAAAGGGGCCGGACTGAAGCTTTCTTT,CATSRERGRTEAFF
TRBJ2-7,TRBD2,-,TRBV5-1,TGCGCCAGCAGCTTGGCCGGGGGGACCTACGAGCAGTACTTC,CASSLAGGTYEQYF
TRBJ1-2,TRBD1,-,TRBV7-3,TGTGCCAGCAGCTCGAGGGACAGGTTGGATGGCTACACCTTC,CASSSRDRLDGYTF
TRBJ2-7,-,-,TRBV27,TGTGCCAGCAGTTCACCGGGTCGGGGGATCTACGAGCAGTACTTC,CASSSPGRGIYEQYF
TRBJ2-4,TRBD2,-,TRBV27,TGTGCCAGCAGTCCAAATAAACTAGCGGGGCTAGCCAAAAACATTCAGTACTTC,CASSPNKLAGLAKNIQYF
TRBJ2-5,TRBD2,once,TRBV4-2,TGTGCCAGCAGCCTCGGACTAGCGGGAGTGGAGACCCAGTACTTC,CASSLGLAGVETQYF
TRBJ1-1,-,-,TRBV18,TGTGCCAGCTCACCCCCGGGGGACCCCAACACTGAAGCTTTCTTT,CASSPPGDPNTEAFF
TRBJ1-2,-,-,TRBV28,TGTGCCAGCAGTTTATTGGACAGCTATGGCTACACCTTC,CASSLLDSYGYTF
TRBJ2-1,TRBD2,few,TRBV5-1,TGCGCCAGCAGCTTAAAGGGTCCAGCGGGAGTTTCGACCTACAATGAGCAGTTCTTC,CASSLKGPAGVSTYNEQFF
TRBJ1-4,-,-,TRBV28,TGTGCCAGCATGGAGCGGGCAACTAATGAAAAACTGTTTTTT,CASMERATNEKLFF
TRBJ1-4,-,-,TRBV5-1,TGCGCCAGCAGCCGAACAGGGCTTAATGAAAAACTGTTTTTT,CASSRTGLNEKLFF